This T cell receptor (beta chain) was sequenced in a study of cytomegalovirus exposure and HLA in healthy donors. The study's findings and limits: Later genetic work tied a missense DCLRE1C variant to beta-chain V and J trimming. Some V segments could not be told apart, so they were left out, TRBV6-2 and TRBV6-3 among them.

The PCR was carried out with 60 Vbeta primers and 13 Jbeta primers. Data came from immunoSEQ multiplex PCR; TCRdb stores just in-frame clones and leaves some out. The table shows about 130,000 clones, with roughly 62% occurring only once. As regards this clone: Antigen specificity is unknown.

In germline, CDR1 is SEHNR, CDR2 FQNEAQ (reference sequence). The CDR3 contains 15 residues. V was clipped by 7 bases and J by 1 base, with 13 bases between them. The chain uses TRBV7-9 and TRBJ2-2, with D possibly being TRBD1 (6 bases). This sequence originates from a man aged 25 to 45 in good health and CMV-seropositive. Sequencing input: PBMCs. The chain's CDR3 is CASTLIQGNTGELFF. The DNA for the CDR3 is TGTGCCAGCACCCTAATACAGGGGAACACCGGGGAGCTGTTTTTT.